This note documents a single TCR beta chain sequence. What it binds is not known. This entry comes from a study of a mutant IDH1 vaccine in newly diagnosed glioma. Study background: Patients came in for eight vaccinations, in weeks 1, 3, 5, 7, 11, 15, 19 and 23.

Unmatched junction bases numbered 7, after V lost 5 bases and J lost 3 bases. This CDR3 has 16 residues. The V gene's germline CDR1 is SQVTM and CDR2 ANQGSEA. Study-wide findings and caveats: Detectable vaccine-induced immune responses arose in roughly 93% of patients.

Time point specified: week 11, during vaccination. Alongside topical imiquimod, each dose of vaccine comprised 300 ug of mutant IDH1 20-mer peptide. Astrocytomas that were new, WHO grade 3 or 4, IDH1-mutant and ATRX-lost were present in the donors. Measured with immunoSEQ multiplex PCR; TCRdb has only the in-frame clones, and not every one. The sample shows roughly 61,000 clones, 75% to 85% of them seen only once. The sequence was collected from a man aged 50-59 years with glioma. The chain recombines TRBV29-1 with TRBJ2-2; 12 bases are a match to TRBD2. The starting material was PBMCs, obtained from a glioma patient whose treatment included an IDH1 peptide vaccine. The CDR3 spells CSVSTSGSLHTGELFF. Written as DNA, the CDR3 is TGCAGCGTTTCGACTAGCGGGAGTTTGCACACCGGGGAGCTGTTTTTT.